The entry below gives a single T cell receptor beta chain sequence along with its context. What it recognizes is unknown. Primers for the PCR totalled 60 Vbeta and 13 Jbeta. Measured with immunoSEQ multiplex PCR; TCRdb has only the in-frame clones, and not every one. The table shows under 250,000 clones, with about 80% occurring only once. The sample is drawn from a study of cytomegalovirus exposure and HLA in healthy donors. Study-wide results and caveats: It was 150 to 200 TCR beta chains that were listed as cytomegalovirus-associated.

The sequence was collected from a woman in her twenties or thirties in good health and CMV-seropositive. Material: PBMCs.

CDR3 nucleotides: TGCGCCAGCAGCCCTCTTTCCCAGGGAGGGTATAGCACAGATACGCAGTATTTT. Translated: CASSPLSQGGYSTDTQYF. The rearrangement joins TRBV5-1 to TRBJ2-3; 7 bases agree with TRBD2. The CDR3 runs to 18 residues. The V and J ends lost 4 bases and 0 bases, in that order; junction bases with no gene match: 14. CDR1 and CDR2 from the germline V gene are SGHRS and YFSETQ.